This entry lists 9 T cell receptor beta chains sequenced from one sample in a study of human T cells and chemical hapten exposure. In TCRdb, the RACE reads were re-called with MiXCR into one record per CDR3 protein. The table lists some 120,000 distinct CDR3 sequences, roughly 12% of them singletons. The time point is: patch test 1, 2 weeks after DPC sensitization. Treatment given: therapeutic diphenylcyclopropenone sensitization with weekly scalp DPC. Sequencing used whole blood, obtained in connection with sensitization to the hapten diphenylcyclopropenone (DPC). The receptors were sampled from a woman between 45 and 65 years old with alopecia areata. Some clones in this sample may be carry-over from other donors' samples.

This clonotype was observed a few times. This chain's CDR3 is CATRTGENSPLHF. As DNA, the CDR3 is TGTGCCACCCGAACAGGGGAGAATTCACCCCTCCACTTT. V and J are TRBV28 and TRBJ1-6, with TRBD1 identical over 7 bases. Trimming removed 10 bases from V and 7 bases from J; junction bases left unmatched: 7. Germline-derived CDR1 and CDR2 are MDHEN and SYDVKM. This CDR3 spans 13 amino acids.

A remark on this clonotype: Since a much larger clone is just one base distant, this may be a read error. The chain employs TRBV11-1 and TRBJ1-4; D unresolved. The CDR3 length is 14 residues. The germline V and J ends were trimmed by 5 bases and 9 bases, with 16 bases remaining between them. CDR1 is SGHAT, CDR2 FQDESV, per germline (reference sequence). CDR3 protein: CASSRTDWAKKLFF. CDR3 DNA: TGTGCCAGCAGCCGGACGGACTGGGCTAAAAAACTGTTTTTT.

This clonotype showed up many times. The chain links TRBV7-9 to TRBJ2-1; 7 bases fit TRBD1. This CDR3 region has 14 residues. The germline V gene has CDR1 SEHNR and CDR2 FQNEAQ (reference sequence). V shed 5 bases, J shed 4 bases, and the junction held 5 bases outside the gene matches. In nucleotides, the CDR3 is TGTGCCAGCAGCGTGGGACAGAAGTACAATGAGCAGTTCTTC. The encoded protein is CASSVGQKYNEQFF.

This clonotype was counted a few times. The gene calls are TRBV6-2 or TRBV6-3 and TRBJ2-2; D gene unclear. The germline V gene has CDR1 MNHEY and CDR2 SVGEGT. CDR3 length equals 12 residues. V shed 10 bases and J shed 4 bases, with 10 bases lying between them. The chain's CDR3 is CATMEFTGELFF. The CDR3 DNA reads TGTGCCACCATGGAATTCACCGGGGAGCTGTTTTTT.

The CDR3 bases are TGTGCCAGCTCACAGGGGGGAGTAGTCGAGCAGTACTTC. It codes for CASSQGGVVEQYF. The rearrangement joins TRBV18 to TRBJ2-7, with D possibly being TRBD1 or TRBD2 (6 bases each). V was pared by 4 bases and J by 6 bases, with 13 bases between. CDR1 and CDR2 (germline): KGHSH, LQKENI. The CDR3 contains 13 residues.

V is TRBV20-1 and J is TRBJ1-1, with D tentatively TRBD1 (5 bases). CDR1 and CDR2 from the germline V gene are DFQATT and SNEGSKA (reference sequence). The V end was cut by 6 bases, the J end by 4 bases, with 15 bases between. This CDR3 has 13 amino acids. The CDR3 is CSAQGWGGTEAFF. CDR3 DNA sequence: TGCAGTGCCCAAGGGTGGGGGGGCACTGAAGCTTTCTTT.

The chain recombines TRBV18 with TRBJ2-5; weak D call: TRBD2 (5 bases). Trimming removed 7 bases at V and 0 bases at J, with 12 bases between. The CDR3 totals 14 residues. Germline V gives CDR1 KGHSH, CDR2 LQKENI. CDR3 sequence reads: CASFPTGNQETQYF. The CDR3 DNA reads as TGTGCCAGCTTCCCTACCGGGAACCAAGAGACCCAGTACTTC.

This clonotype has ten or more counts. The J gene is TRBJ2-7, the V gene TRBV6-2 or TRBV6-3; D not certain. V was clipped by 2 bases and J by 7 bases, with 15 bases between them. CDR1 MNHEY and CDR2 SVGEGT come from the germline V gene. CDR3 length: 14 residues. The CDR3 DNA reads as TGTGCCAGCAGTTACGCCACGTTCATGTGGGAGCAGTACTTC. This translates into CASSYATFMWEQYF.

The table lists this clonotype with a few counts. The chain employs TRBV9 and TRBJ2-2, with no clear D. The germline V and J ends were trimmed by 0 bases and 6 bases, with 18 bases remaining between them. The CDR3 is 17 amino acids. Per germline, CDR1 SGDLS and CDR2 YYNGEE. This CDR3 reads CASSVDPVPATPGELFF. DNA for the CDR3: TGTGCCAGCAGCGTAGACCCCGTACCGGCCACCCCCGGGGAGCTGTTTTTT.